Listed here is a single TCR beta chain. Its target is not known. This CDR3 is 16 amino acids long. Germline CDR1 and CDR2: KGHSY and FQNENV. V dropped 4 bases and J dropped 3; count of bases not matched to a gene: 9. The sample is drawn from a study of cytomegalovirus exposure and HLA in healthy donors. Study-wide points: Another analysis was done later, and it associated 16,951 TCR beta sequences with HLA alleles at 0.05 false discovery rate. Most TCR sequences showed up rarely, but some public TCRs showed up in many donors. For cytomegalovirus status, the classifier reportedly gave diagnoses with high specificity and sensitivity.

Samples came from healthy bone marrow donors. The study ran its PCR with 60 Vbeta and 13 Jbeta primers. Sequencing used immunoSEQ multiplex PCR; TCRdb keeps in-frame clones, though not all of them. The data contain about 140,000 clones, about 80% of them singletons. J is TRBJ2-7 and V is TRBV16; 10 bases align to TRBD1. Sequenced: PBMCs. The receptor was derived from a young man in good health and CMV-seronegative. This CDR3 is CASSLHPGQGSYEQYF. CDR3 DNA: TGTGCCAGCAGCCTCCATCCGGGACAGGGGAGCTACGAGCAGTACTTC. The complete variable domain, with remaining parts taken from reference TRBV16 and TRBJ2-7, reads GEEVAQTPKHLVRGEGQKAKLYCAPIKGHSYVFWYQQVLKNEFKFLISFQNENVFDETGMPKERFSAKCLPNSPCSLEIQATKLEDSAVYFCASSLHPGQGSYEQYFGPGTRLTVT.